The 25 T cell receptor beta chains below were found in one sample sequenced in a study of blood T cell repertoires in COVID-19. Libraries were prepared by immunoSEQ multiplex PCR; TCRdb keeps only in-frame clonotypes and omits some of them. The sample lists roughly 230,000 clones, approximately 82% occurring once. The sequenced sample consisted of peripheral blood. Receptors were obtained from a man in his forties with active or convalescent COVID-19.

V is TRBV18 and J is TRBJ1-1; possibly TRBD1 for D (5 bases). This CDR3 is built from 17 residues. Germline values: CDR1 KGHSH, CDR2 LQKENI. The V end lost 2 bases, the J end lost 0 bases, and 16 bases lay between the germline ends. DNA for the CDR3: TGTGCCAGCTCACCAGGGGCTGGCCGTTCTATGAACACTGAAGCTTTCTTT. It specifies CASSPGAGRSMNTEAFF.

There are a few counts of this clone. The rearrangement joins TRBV18 to TRBJ2-1; 9 positions match TRBD2. The V segment lost 3 bases and the J segment 9 bases; nucleotides outside the gene matches: 9. The CDR3 covers 15 residues. CDR1 KGHSH and CDR2 LQKENI come from the germline V gene. The CDR3 is CASSPEAGGRGEQFF. DNA for the CDR3: TGTGCCAGCTCACCGGAGGCGGGAGGGAGAGGTGAGCAGTTCTTC.

This clone was detected only a few times. The chain employs TRBV4-1 and TRBJ2-1; TRBD2 matches 8 bases. The CDR3 consists of 15 residues. V lost 3 bases, J lost 6 bases, and 7 bases stayed unmatched. In germline, CDR1 is MGHRA, CDR2 YSYEKL. For the CDR3, the DNA is TGCGCCAGCAGCCACTCCGGAACTAGCGGCAATGAGCAGTTCTTC. The encoded protein is CASSHSGTSGNEQFF.

The count of this clone is one. This rearrangement joins TRBV7-9 to TRBJ2-6; unclear D gene. This CDR3 comprises 15 residues. Per germline, CDR1 SEHNR and CDR2 FQNEAQ (reference sequence). The ends were cut back, 3 bases at V and 0 bases at J, with 6 bases in the middle. DNA of the CDR3: TGTGCCAGCAGCTTCTCGAGCTCTGGGGCCAACGTCCTGACTTTC. Protein product: CASSFSSSGANVLTF.

This chain uses TRBV25-1 with TRBJ1-4, with TRBD1 identical over 8 bases. J was trimmed by 8 bases and V by 0 bases; bases with no gene match: 11. Germline V CDR1 and CDR2: MGHDK, SYGVNS. CDR3 size: 17 residues. The DNA of the CDR3 is TGTGCCAGCAGTGAATATACATCCGGCAGGGGGCACGAAAAACTGTTTTTT. Translated, it gives CASSEYTSGRGHEKLFF. Filled out from reference TRBV25-1 and TRBJ1-4, the complete variable domain reads EADIYQTPRYLVIGTGKKITLECSQTMGHDKMYWYQQDPGMELHLIHYSYGVNSTEKGDLSSESTVSRIRTEHFPLTLESARPSHTSQYLCASSEYTSGRGHEKLFFGSGTQLSVL.

This chain links TRBV27 with TRBJ1-4, with TRBD1 matching over 8 bases. The germline V gene has CDR1 MNHEY and CDR2 SMNVEV (reference sequence). The J segment lost 10 bases and the V segment lost 2 bases, leaving 12 bases of the junction unmatched. The CDR3 has 16 amino acids. The CDR3 DNA is TGTGCCAGCAGTTTACGCCCGGGACAGGTTGGTGTAAAACTGTTTTTT. Encoded protein: CASSLRPGQVGVKLFF.

The chain is built from TRBV2 and TRBJ2-2; 9 nucleotides match TRBD1. The germline gives CDR1 SNHLY, CDR2 FYNNEI. The CDR3 is 15 amino acids. V shed 8 bases and J 6 bases; nucleotides not matched to a gene: 10. DNA for the CDR3: TGTGCCAGCCAACCGGGACAGGGAAACCCCGGGGAGCTGTTTTTT. Its protein product is CASQPGQGNPGELFF.

This clone was seen a handful of times. The CDR3 spells CASSFQLQGYGYTF. DNA of the CDR3: TGTGCCAGCAGTTTTCAGCTCCAGGGGTATGGCTACACCTTC. The chain joins TRBV6-5 to TRBJ1-2; tentatively, D is TRBD1 (6 bases). The CDR3 contains 14 residues. V lost 4 bases and J lost 5, with 14 bases in between. Germline V gene data show CDR1 as MNHEY and CDR2 as SVGAGI.

The chain combines TRBV7-2 with TRBJ1-5, with D possibly TRBD1 on 6 matching bases. The V end lost 3 bases, the J end lost 7 bases, and 13 bases lay between the germline ends. CDR3 length: 14 residues. Germline V lookup: CDR1 SGHTA, CDR2 FQGNSA. The CDR3 sequence is CASSFSQGGQPQHF. The CDR3 DNA sequence: TGTGCCAGCAGCTTCTCACAGGGTGGGCAGCCCCAGCATTTT.

This clone was seen many times. The CDR3 DNA is TGTGCCAGCAGTGGGCAGCCCTCCTACGAGCAGTACTTC. Translating it yields CASSGQPSYEQYF. The chain joins TRBV27 to TRBJ2-7; D unresolved. There are 13 residues in the CDR3. With 5 bases removed from V and 0 bases from J, the gap between germline ends came to 8 bases. CDR1 and CDR2 (germline): MNHEY, SMNVEV (reference sequence).

This chain connects TRBV19 to TRBJ1-6, with 11 bases that match TRBD1. With 4 bases clipped from V and 10 bases from J, the junction kept 9 bases outside the gene matches. CDR3 length: 16 amino acids. Germline CDR1 reads LNHDA; CDR2 reads SQIVND (reference sequence). The CDR3 DNA reads TGTGCCAGTAGTACGCCCGGACAGGGGGCGAGGTCACCCCTCCACTTT. This gives the protein CASSTPGQGARSPLHF.

CDR3 sequence: CASTAPGQEILYNSPLHF. The CDR3 DNA sequence: TGTGCCAGCACGGCTCCGGGACAGGAGATATTATATAATTCACCCCTCCACTTT. V usage is TRBV21-1 and J usage is TRBJ1-6; TRBD1, the D gene given by the table, was not confirmed from the DNA. TRBV21-1 is a known pseudogene. The CDR3 has 18 residues.

The chain combines TRBV9 with TRBJ2-1; 12 bases match TRBD2. This CDR3 contains 18 residues. Trimming at V came to 0 bases and at J to 7 bases, leaving 11 bases not matched to a gene. CDR1 SGDLS and CDR2 YYNGEE come from the germline V gene. The CDR3 DNA reads as TGTGCCAGCAGCGTAGGAAGCGCCGGGACTAGCGGGTTTAATGAGCAGTTCTTC. Its protein product is CASSVGSAGTSGFNEQFF.

V gene TRBV2 combines with J gene TRBJ2-7; unclear D gene. Looked up from germline, CDR1 is SNHLY and CDR2 is FYNNEI. The CDR3 is 16 amino acids. The V and J ends lost 3 bases and 2 bases respectively, with 17 bases between them. The chain's CDR3 is CASSDVEIDKPYEQYF. CDR3 coding DNA: TGTGCCAGCAGTGATGTTGAGATTGACAAACCCTACGAGCAGTACTTC.

The chain employs TRBV9 and TRBJ2-5; 12 nucleotides match TRBD2. Germline CDR1 and CDR2: SGDLS and YYNGEE. Losses at the gene ends were 3 bases for V and 1 base for J; bases not matched to a gene: 4. The CDR3 loop spans 16 amino acids. The DNA of the CDR3 is TGTGCCAGCAGCGCTGGACTAGCGGGATCCCAAGAGACCCAGTACTTC. It is translated as CASSAGLAGSQETQYF.

The chain joins TRBV5-1 to TRBJ2-3; TRBD2 agrees at 11 bases. The CDR3 is 18 amino acids. Germline values: CDR1 SGHRS, CDR2 YFSETQ. V shed 3 bases, J shed 2 bases, and the junction held 11 bases outside the gene matches. The CDR3 loop reads CASSSLAGGPINTDTQYF. CDR3 sequence (DNA): TGCGCCAGCAGCTCCTTAGCGGGAGGGCCGATAAACACAGATACGCAGTATTTT.

V and J are TRBV5-1 and TRBJ2-1; 12 nucleotides line up with TRBD2. Germline V gene data show CDR1 as SGHRS and CDR2 as YFSETQ. V shed 3 bases, J shed 7 bases, and the junction held 5 bases outside the gene matches. The CDR3 has 15 amino acids. Here the CDR3 reads CASSSFTSGGNEQFF. The CDR3 DNA sequence: TGCGCCAGCAGCTCCTTTACTAGCGGGGGGAATGAGCAGTTCTTC.

V is TRBV30 and J is TRBJ2-7; D gene uncertain. The CDR3 consists of 13 residues. Trimming removed 6 bases from V and 2 bases from J, with 14 bases in between. In germline, CDR1 is GTSNPN, CDR2 SVGIG (reference sequence). The CDR3 sequence: CACSRGFPYEQYF. For the CDR3, the DNA is TGTGCCTGTAGTAGAGGTTTCCCCTACGAGCAGTACTTC. Complete variable domain (other parts from reference TRBV30 and TRBJ2-7): SQTIHQWPATLVQPVGSPLSLECTVEGTSNPNLYWYRQAAGRGLQLLFYSVGIGQISSEVPQNLSASRPQDRQFILSSKKLLLSDSGFYLCACSRGFPYEQYFGPGTRLTVT.

In this sample, this clone turned up once. The rearrangement links TRBV9 to TRBJ2-7; 8 bases line up with TRBD2. There are 15 residues in the CDR3. V dropped 0 bases and J dropped 4; count of bases not matched to a gene: 6. Germline loops: CDR1 SGDLS, CDR2 YYNGEE. The CDR3 here is CASSVEPGGQYEQYF. The DNA for the CDR3 is TGTGCCAGCAGCGTAGAACCGGGGGGGCAATACGAGCAGTACTTC.

This rearrangement joins TRBV3-1 (or the pseudogene TRBV3-2) to TRBJ1-1; D remains unclear. Deletions cut 1 base from V and 5 bases from J, with 11 bases between. Germline lookup yields CDR1 LGHDT and CDR2 YNNKEL (reference sequence). The CDR3 spans 14 residues. Here the CDR3 reads CASSQARVGTEAFF. CDR3 coding DNA: TGTGCCAGCAGCCAAGCGCGGGTGGGGACTGAAGCTTTCTTT.

This rearrangement joins TRBV3-1 (or the pseudogene TRBV3-2) to TRBJ2-1; 9 bases map to TRBD2. V shed 3 bases, J shed 5 bases, and the junction held 2 bases outside the gene matches. The CDR3 runs to 14 residues. The germline V gene encodes CDR1 LGHDT and CDR2 YNNKEL (reference sequence). The CDR3 loop is CASSHLAGHNEQFF. CDR3 coding DNA: TGTGCCAGCAGCCACCTAGCGGGGCACAATGAGCAGTTCTTC.

V gene TRBV5-1 combines with J gene TRBJ2-1, with 7 bases aligning to TRBD2. The CDR3 length is 15 residues. Germline CDR1 and CDR2: SGHRS and YFSETQ. V gave up 0 bases and J gave up 4 bases; unmatched junction bases: 4. CDR3 in amino acids: CASSLGLAEYNEQFF. In DNA form, the CDR3 reads TGCGCCAGCAGCTTGGGTCTAGCGGAGTACAATGAGCAGTTCTTC.

This chain joins TRBV20-1 and TRBJ2-7; possibly TRBD2 for D (6 bases). Germline V gene lookup returns CDR1 DFQATT and CDR2 SNEGSKA (reference sequence). V was shortened by 3 bases and J by 1 base, with 16 bases between the two germline ends. The CDR3 runs 15 residues. CDR3 nucleotide sequence: TGCAGTGCTAGTATGGCGGGGCTGCCTTCCTACGAGCAGTACTTC. This codes for CSASMAGLPSYEQYF.

This sequence joins TRBV5-1 and TRBJ1-5; D gene unclear. Trimming removed 0 bases from V and 0 bases from J, with 13 bases in between. The V gene's germline CDR1 is SGHRS and CDR2 YFSETQ. The CDR3 runs to 17 residues. The CDR3 nucleotides are TGCGCCAGCAGCTTGGGGCAGTCTTATGATAGCAATCAGCCCCAGCATTTT. It encodes CASSLGQSYDSNQPQHF.

The table lists this clone with a count of one. This chain uses TRBV7-2 with TRBJ2-1; the match to TRBD2 covers 8 bases. The germline gives CDR1 SGHTA, CDR2 FQGNSA. The trim removed 1 base at V and 3 bases at J, leaving 5 bases unmatched. This CDR3 spans 16 amino acids. CDR3 sequence: CASSLGAGGNYNEQFF. CDR3 coding DNA: TGTGCCAGCAGCTTAGGGGCGGGAGGAAACTACAATGAGCAGTTCTTC.